This entry lists 20 T cell receptor beta chains sequenced from one sample in a study of shared clonotypes between healthy human individuals. Libraries were prepared by immunoSEQ multiplex PCR; TCRdb keeps only in-frame clonotypes and omits some of them. The sample consists of about 1.5 million clones, approximately 98% of them appearing once. Sequencing was performed on naive CD4+ T cells sorted from blood. Described subset: CD45RA+ positively selected. The receptors come from a man under 40 in good health.

As DNA, the CDR3 is TGTGCCAGCAGCCCCCGCCGGAGCGGGATCCACGAGCAGTACTTC. It yields the protein CASSPRRSGIHEQYF. The chain combines TRBV7-2 with TRBJ2-7; 7 nucleotides line up with TRBD2. The CDR3 length is 15 residues. Germline assignment: CDR1 SGHTA and CDR2 FQGNSA. V lost 5 bases, J lost 5 bases, and 12 bases stayed unmatched.

This chain uses TRBV18 with TRBJ2-7, with 8 nucleotides matching TRBD1. In germline, CDR1 is KGHSH, CDR2 LQKENI. The CDR3 is 15 residues long. V dropped 5 bases and J dropped 0; count of bases not matched to a gene: 6. Here the CDR3 DNA reads TGTGCCAGCTCAACGACAGGGGATAGCTCCTACGAGCAGTACTTC. Protein product: CASSTTGDSSYEQYF.

In regard to this clone: Other DNA sequences within the sample encode an identical CDR3. The chain recombines TRBV11-3 with TRBJ2-1; 11 bases fit TRBD2. In germline, CDR1 is SGHNT, CDR2 YENEEA. J gave up 4 bases and V 2 bases, and 1 base lay outside the gene matches. This CDR3 has 15 residues. The CDR3 spells CASSLLAGGYNEQFF. CDR3 coding DNA: TGTGCCAGCAGCTTACTAGCGGGAGGATACAATGAGCAGTTCTTC.

The rearrangement uses TRBV11-3 and TRBJ1-4; maybe TRBD1 (6 bases). This CDR3 is 13 amino acids long. V was cut by 2 bases and J by 8 bases, with 9 bases left in between. The V gene's germline CDR1 is SGHNT and CDR2 YENEEA. CDR3 region: CASSLRQGEKLFF. DNA of the CDR3: TGTGCCAGCAGCTTAAGGCAGGGGGAAAAACTGTTTTTT.

The gene calls are TRBV11-3 and TRBJ2-2, with 7 positions matching TRBD2. Germline assignment: CDR1 SGHNT and CDR2 YENEEA. The CDR3 loop spans 14 amino acids. The V gene end was trimmed by 2 bases and the J gene end by 7 bases; junction bases not matched to a gene: 4. The CDR3 spells CASSLLGEGGELFF. In nucleotides, the CDR3 is TGTGCCAGCAGCTTACTAGGGGAGGGCGGGGAGCTGTTTTTT.

This chain connects TRBV10-3 to TRBJ2-1; possibly TRBD1 or TRBD2 for D (5 bases each). The germline V gene encodes CDR1 ENHRY and CDR2 SYGVKD. Trimming shortened V by 10 bases and J by 7 bases, and 17 bases separated the two germline ends. The length of the CDR3 is 13 residues. CDR3 nucleotides: TGTGCCACCATGAGAGGTGAGGGGAATGAGCAGTTCTTC. Its translation: CATMRGEGNEQFF.

The CDR3 is CASRTGAVNTEAFF. In nucleotides, the CDR3 is TGTGCCAGCCGAACAGGGGCCGTGAACACTGAAGCTTTCTTT. The chain carries TRBV11-2 and TRBJ1-1; the match to TRBD1 covers 7 bases. Germline V gene data show CDR1 as SGHAT and CDR2 as FQNNGV. The ends lost 8 bases at V and 0 bases at J; junction bases unmatched: 6. CDR3 length equals 14 residues.

The chain couples TRBV5-1 to TRBJ2-1, with 11 nucleotides matching TRBD2. V trimming: 0 bases; J trimming: 7 bases; junction bases outside the gene matches: 3. The CDR3 consists of 15 residues. Looked up from germline, CDR1 is SGHRS and CDR2 is YFSETQ. The CDR3 region is CASSLEASGGNEQFF. In nucleotides, the CDR3 is TGCGCCAGCAGCTTGGAAGCTAGCGGGGGGAATGAGCAGTTCTTC.

The V call is TRBV5-4, the J call TRBJ2-3, with D perhaps being TRBD1 or TRBD2 (5 bases each). The CDR3 is 15 residues long. Trimming removed 3 bases from V and 1 base from J, with 12 bases in between. The germline CDR1 and CDR2 sequences are SGHNT and YYREEE (reference sequence). The CDR3 nucleotides read TGTGCCAGCAGCTACGGTCAGGGAGGCACAGATACGCAGTATTTT. Amino acid sequence: CASSYGQGGTDTQYF.

The chain links TRBV14 to TRBJ2-2, with D possibly matching TRBD1 (5 bases). The CDR3 covers 16 residues. The germline V gene encodes CDR1 SGHDN and CDR2 FVKESK. The ends were cut back, 1 base at V and 8 bases at J, with 17 bases in the middle. CDR3 DNA sequence: TGTGCCAGCAGCCAAGGAGGAACAGGCGGTGTGGGGGAGCTGTTTTTT. Protein: CASSQGGTGGVGELFF.

J is TRBJ2-2 and V is TRBV30; tentative D call: TRBD1 (5 bases). V lost 4 bases, J lost 3 bases, and 9 bases lay in between. CDR1 is GTSNPN and CDR2 is SVGIG in the germline V gene (reference sequence). The CDR3 consists of 13 residues. CDR3 sequence: CAWTGIHTGELFF. CDR3 coding DNA: TGTGCCTGGACAGGGATCCACACCGGGGAGCTGTTTTTT.

A note on this clone: The same CDR3 also results from other DNA sequences found in this sample. The rearrangement links TRBV7-9 to TRBJ2-1; D unclear. Germline V gene lookup returns CDR1 SEHNR and CDR2 FQNEAQ (reference sequence). The CDR3 consists of 14 residues. With 0 bases removed from V and 4 bases from J, the gap between germline ends came to 7 bases. This CDR3 reads CASSLAGGYNEQFF. As DNA, the CDR3 is TGTGCCAGCAGCTTAGCAGGTGGATACAATGAGCAGTTCTTC.

This chain uses TRBV6-1 with TRBJ2-7; 8 bases align to TRBD1. CDR3 length: 15 residues. From germline, CDR1 is MNHNS and CDR2 SASEGT. With V trimmed by 6 bases and J by 3 bases, 10 bases remained unmatched. CDR3 sequence (DNA): TGTGCCAGCAGGAACTCCGGGACAGGAGGCTACGAGCAGTACTTC. Protein: CASRNSGTGGYEQYF.

The chain has TRBV29-1 and TRBJ2-5; 10 bases line up with TRBD1. The germline V gene encodes CDR1 SQVTM and CDR2 ANQGSEA. The V and J ends lost 3 bases and 5 bases, in that order; junction bases with no gene match: 6. CDR3 length: 14 residues. The DNA for the CDR3 is TGCAGCGTTGAGTCGACAGGGGGCGTTGAGACCCAGTACTTC. It encodes CSVESTGGVETQYF.

This clone was picked up one time. The chain has TRBV7-9 and TRBJ2-5; tentative D call: TRBD2 (5 bases). Judging by the DNA end, TRBJ2-7 fits better; the J call may be wrong. Germline V gives CDR1 SEHNR, CDR2 FQNEAQ (reference sequence). This CDR3 spans 13 amino acids. The DNA for the CDR3 is TGTGCCAGCAGCTTAGTACGGGGAAGCGAGCAGTACTTC. Its translation is CASSLVRGSEQYF.

The chain joins TRBV9 to TRBJ2-3; 11 positions match TRBD2. J gave up 0 bases and V 0 bases, and 6 bases lay outside the gene matches. The CDR3 has 18 residues. Germline V lookup: CDR1 SGDLS, CDR2 YYNGEE. The chain's CDR3 is CASSVEGTSGSSTDTQYF. For the CDR3, the DNA is TGTGCCAGCAGCGTAGAAGGGACTAGCGGTTCTAGCACAGATACGCAGTATTTT.

In nucleotides, the CDR3 is TGTGCCAGCAGTTCCAGACTAGCGGGAGTCTACAATGAGCAGTTCTTC. This encodes CASSSRLAGVYNEQFF. The genes are TRBV27 and TRBJ2-1, with 12 nucleotides matching TRBD2. J lost 3 bases, V lost 4 bases, and 4 bases had no gene match. From germline, CDR1 is MNHEY and CDR2 SMNVEV (reference sequence). The CDR3 runs 16 residues.

V usage is TRBV19 and J usage is TRBJ2-3, with TRBD2 identical over 16 bases. After removal of 7 bases from V and 3 bases from J, the junction contained 13 bases not matched to a gene. Germline lookup yields CDR1 LNHDA and CDR2 SQIVND (reference sequence). CDR3 length: 19 amino acids. The CDR3 nucleotides are TGTGCCAGTACCCTGGGACAGGGACTAGCGGGAGGGGGTACAGATACGCAGTATTTT. This encodes CASTLGQGLAGGGTDTQYF.

The J gene is TRBJ1-4, the V gene TRBV10-3; a weak D match, TRBD1 (5 bases). CDR1 and CDR2 (germline): ENHRY, SYGVKD. The V and J ends lost 3 bases and 3 bases respectively, with 11 bases between them. The CDR3 spans 15 residues. DNA for the CDR3: TGTGCCATCAGTGACCAGGGTGCCCCTAATGAAAAACTGTTTTTT. Translation: CAISDQGAPNEKLFF.

V gene TRBV5-6 combines with J gene TRBJ1-4; D is ambiguous. The CDR3 consists of 14 residues. The germline V and J ends were trimmed by 3 bases and 7 bases, with 13 bases remaining between them. The V gene's germline CDR1 is SGHDT and CDR2 YYEEEE. The CDR3 nucleotides read TGTGCCAGCAGCTCTACAGAGAGGGCTGAAAAACTGTTTTTT. It encodes CASSSTERAEKLFF.